This T cell receptor (beta chain) came from a study of CD8 T cells in Susac syndrome (dated by TCRdb to the late 2010s). Context from the whole study: The study used repertoire sequencing to test whether antigen drove CD8+ T cell activation and differentiation in Susac syndrome. The study compared CD8+ T cell repertoire clonality among 11 to 12 healthy donors, around 14 Susac syndrome patients and some 16 multiple sclerosis patients.

RNA was extracted using the RNeasy kit, and roughly 0.5 to 1 microgram was reverse transcribed with random hexamers. TCR beta CDR3 regions were amplified with the immunoSEQ multiplex PCR assay covering 54 Vbeta and 13 Jbeta segments. To correct PCR amplification bias, a synthetic template baseline was used for both primer optimization and computational correction. Regarding the original processing steps: Reads were annotated to V, D and J genes according to IMGT and were analyzed with immunoSEQ Analyzer, with only productive sequences retained. Clonality was calculated as one minus the Shannon entropy normalized by log2 of the number of productive unique sequences. Public and private clones were assessed among the 100 most prevalent clones of each patient and control. A clone was defined as Susac-specific if it was absent from the healthy and MS cohorts, from more than 850 published viral clones and from other ImmuneACCESS disease sequences. TCRdb trimmed the raw reads at Q25, called clones with MiXCR and kept productive beta chains. Rows with one shared CDR3 protein collapse into an entry with the most common genes and DNA. What appears here as the V and J calls and clone size reflects TCRdb's work, not the paper's. The sample profile shows around 50,000 distinct CDR3 sequences; 85% to 95% of them were found once. The ten largest clones represent less than 0.55% of the sample.

V lost 0 bases and J lost 1 base; the stretch between them is 9 bases long. CDR1 and CDR2, looked up from the germline V gene, are MNHEY and SVGAGI. The CDR3 runs 16 amino acids, cysteine and phenylalanine included. Only CDR3 DNA is held: 48 bases, read in frame from base 1. Peripheral blood CD8+ and CD4+ T cells from healthy donors, Susac syndrome patients and multiple sclerosis patients were profiled by high-throughput TCR beta sequencing. Healthy donors were included as age- and sex-matched controls. CD8+ TEMRA cells were enriched by FACS, while bulk CD8+ and CD4+ T cells were purified by magnetic negative isolation. Blood was collected in EDTA tubes and processed within 24 hours, with PBMCs isolated through density gradient centrifugation. PBMCs intended for TCR sequencing were cryopreserved in liquid nitrogen and were subsequently thawed in a 37 degrees C water bath. Purity of sorted or isolated CD4+, CD8+ and CD8+ TEMRA cells was at least 90%.

Points the paper makes about the study in general: The study acknowledged that relatively few individuals were included in the TCR sequencing and HLA analysis.

Details on this clonotype: No cognate antigen has been identified for it. The input lacks base qualities; no much larger clone sits a single base away.

The TCR comes from a human donor in good health. The sequenced sample consisted of CD8+ T cells from PBMCs. This chain is built from TRBV6-5 and TRBJ2-2; the D gene is not confidently resolved. This receptor carries the CDR3 CASSYSSGGNTGELFF. The sequenced DNA: TGTGCCAGCAGTTACTCGAGTGGCGGGAACACCGGGGAGCTGTTTTTT.